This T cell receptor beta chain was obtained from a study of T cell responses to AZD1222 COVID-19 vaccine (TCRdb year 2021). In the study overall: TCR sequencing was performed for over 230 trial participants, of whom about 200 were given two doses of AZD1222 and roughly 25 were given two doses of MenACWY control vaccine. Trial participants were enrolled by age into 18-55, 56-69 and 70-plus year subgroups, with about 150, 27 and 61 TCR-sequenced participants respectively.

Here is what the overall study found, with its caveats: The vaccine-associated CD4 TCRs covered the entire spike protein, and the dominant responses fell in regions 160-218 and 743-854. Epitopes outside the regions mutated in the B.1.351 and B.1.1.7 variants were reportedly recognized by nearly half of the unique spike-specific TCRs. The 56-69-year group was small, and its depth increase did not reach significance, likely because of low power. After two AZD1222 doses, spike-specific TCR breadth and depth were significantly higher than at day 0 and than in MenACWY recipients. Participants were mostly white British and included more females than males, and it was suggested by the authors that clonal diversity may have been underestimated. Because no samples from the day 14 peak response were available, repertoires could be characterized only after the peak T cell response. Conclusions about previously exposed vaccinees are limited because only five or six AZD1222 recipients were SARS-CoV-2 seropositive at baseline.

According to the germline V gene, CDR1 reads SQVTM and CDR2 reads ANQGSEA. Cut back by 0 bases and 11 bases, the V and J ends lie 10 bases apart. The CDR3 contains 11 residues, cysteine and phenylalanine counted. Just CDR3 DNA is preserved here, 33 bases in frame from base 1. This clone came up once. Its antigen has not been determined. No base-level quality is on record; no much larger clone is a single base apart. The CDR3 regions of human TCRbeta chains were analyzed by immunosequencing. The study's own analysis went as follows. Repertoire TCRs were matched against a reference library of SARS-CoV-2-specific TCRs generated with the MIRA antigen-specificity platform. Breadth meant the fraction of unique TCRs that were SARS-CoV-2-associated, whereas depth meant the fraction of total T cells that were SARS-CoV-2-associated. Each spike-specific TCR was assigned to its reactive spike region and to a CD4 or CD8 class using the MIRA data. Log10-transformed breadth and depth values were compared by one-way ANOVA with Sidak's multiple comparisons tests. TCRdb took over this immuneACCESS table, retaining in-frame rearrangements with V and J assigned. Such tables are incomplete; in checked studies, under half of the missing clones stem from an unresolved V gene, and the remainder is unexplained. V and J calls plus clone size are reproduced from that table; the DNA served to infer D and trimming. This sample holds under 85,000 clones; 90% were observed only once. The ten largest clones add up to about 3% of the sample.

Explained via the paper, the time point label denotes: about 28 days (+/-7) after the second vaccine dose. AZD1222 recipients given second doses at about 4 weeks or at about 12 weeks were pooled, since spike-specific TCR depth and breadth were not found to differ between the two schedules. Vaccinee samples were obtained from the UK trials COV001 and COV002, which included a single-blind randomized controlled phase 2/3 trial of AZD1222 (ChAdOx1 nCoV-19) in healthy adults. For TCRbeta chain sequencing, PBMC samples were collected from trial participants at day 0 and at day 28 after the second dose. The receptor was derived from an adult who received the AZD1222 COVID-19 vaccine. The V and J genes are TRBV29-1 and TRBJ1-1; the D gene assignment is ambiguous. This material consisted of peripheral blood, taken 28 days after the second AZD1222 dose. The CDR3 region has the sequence CSVEDLGIAFF. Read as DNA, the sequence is TGCAGCGTTGAAGATCTAGGGATTGCTTTCTTT.